This is a list of T cell receptor beta chains from one sample in a study of blood T cell repertoires in COVID-19. TCRdb's table, derived via immunoSEQ multiplex PCR, lists solely in-frame clones and lacks some. The sample carries roughly 200,000 clones, roughly 77% recorded once. Sequencing was carried out using peripheral blood. The source of these receptors is a man in his 70s with active or convalescent COVID-19. Each CDR3 is given with its conserved first and last residue. Fields, in order: clone size, D gene, V gene, J gene, CDR3 DNA, CDR3 protein. The D gene is left open where the match is weak. Clone size is given for some rows only: seen once, a few or many times, or a class if the clone is expanded.

size: NA; D: TRBD1; V: TRBV19; J: TRBJ2-5; DNA: TGTGCCAGTAGTCCCCTCCAGGGGGACGAGACCCAGTACTTC; CDR3: CASSPLQGDETQYF
size: NA; D: NA; V: TRBV19; J: TRBJ1-1; DNA: TGTGCCAGTAGTGTAGCTCGGGACACTGAAGCTTTCTTT; CDR3: CASSVARDTEAFF
size: NA; D: TRBD1; V: TRBV7-2; J: TRBJ1-1; DNA: TGTGCCAGCAGCCCACGGGACAGCTACATGAACACTGAAGCTTTCTTT; CDR3: CASSPRDSYMNTEAFF
size: NA; D: NA; V: TRBV18; J: TRBJ2-5; DNA: TGTGCCAGCTCACCTCAGGCCCAAGAGACCCAGTACTTC; CDR3: CASSPQAQETQYF
size: NA; D: TRBD2; V: TRBV5-1; J: TRBJ2-1; DNA: TGCGCCAGCAGCTTGGGACTAGCGGGAACCGGGGGCGGTGAGCAGTTCTTC; CDR3: CASSLGLAGTGGGEQFF
size: NA; D: NA; V: TRBV29-1; J: TRBJ1-5; DNA: TGCAGCGTGGGAGATAGCAATCAGCCCCAGCATTTT; CDR3: CSVGDSNQPQHF
size: NA; D: NA; V: TRBV5-8; J: TRBJ1-1; DNA: TGTGCCAGCAGCCCCAACTTAGACAGTGAAGCTTTCTTT; CDR3: CASSPNLDSEAFF
size: few; D: NA; V: TRBV9; J: TRBJ1-2; DNA: TGTGCCAGCACCACCGCCGGAGACTACTATGGCTACACCTTC; CDR3: CASTTAGDYYGYTF
size: NA; D: TRBD2; V: TRBV7-6; J: TRBJ2-3; DNA: TGTGCCAGCAGCTTGAACGGGGGGGGATTCACAGATACGCAGTATTTT; CDR3: CASSLNGGGFTDTQYF
size: few; D: TRBD2; V: TRBV5-1; J: TRBJ2-2; DNA: TGCGCCAGCAGCTTCGGCCCGCGGGGGGACACCGGGGAGCTGTTTTTT; CDR3: CASSFGPRGDTGELFF
size: many; D: TRBD2; V: TRBV11-2; J: TRBJ2-1; DNA: TGTGCCAGCAGCTTAGGGCCTAGCGGTCACAATGAGCAGTTCTTC; CDR3: CASSLGPSGHNEQFF
size: few; D: TRBD1; V: TRBV2; J: TRBJ1-6; DNA: TGTGCCAGCACCGGACAGGGTAATCCTTCACCCCTCCACTTT; CDR3: CASTGQGNPSPLHF
size: once; D: NA; V: TRBV12-5; J: TRBJ1-1; DNA: TGTGCTAGTGGTCCCGAGGAGGGCACTGAAGCTTTCTTT; CDR3: CASGPEEGTEAFF
size: NA; D: TRBD1; V: TRBV5-5; J: TRBJ2-7; DNA: TGTGCCAGCAGCTCGACCTTGACAGGGTTTGTTTCCGAGCAGTACTTC; CDR3: CASSSTLTGFVSEQYF
size: NA; D: TRBD1; V: TRBV13; J: TRBJ1-1; DNA: TGTGCCAGCAGCTCCGACAGGGTGCGCCCTCGAGCTTTCTTT; CDR3: CASSSDRVRPRAFF
size: NA; D: TRBD1; V: TRBV6-5; J: TRBJ1-6; DNA: TGTGCCAGCAGTCGCGGGACAGGTCAAAATTCACCCCTCCACTTT; CDR3: CASSRGTGQNSPLHF
size: NA; D: NA; V: TRBV27; J: TRBJ1-1; DNA: TGTGCCAGCAGTACCAGGGAGGGCACTGAAGCTTTCTTT; CDR3: CASSTREGTEAFF
size: NA; D: NA; V: TRBV18; J: TRBJ2-7; DNA: TGTGCCAGCTCACCACTGGACACCTACGAGCAGTACTTC; CDR3: CASSPLDTYEQYF
size: NA; D: TRBD1; V: TRBV2; J: TRBJ1-2; DNA: TGTGCCAGCAGCGCGGACAGGGTAAATGTCTATGGCTACACCTTC; CDR3: CASSADRVNVYGYTF
size: NA; D: NA; V: TRBV19; J: TRBJ2-3; DNA: TGTGCCAGTAGATCGAGAGCCACAGATACGCAGTATTTT; CDR3: CASRSRATDTQYF
size: NA; D: TRBD2; V: TRBV7-9; J: TRBJ2-1; DNA: TGTGCCAGCAGGAAACTAGGCGGGACTAGCGGCAACAATGAGCAGTTCTTC; CDR3: CASRKLGGTSGNNEQFF
size: NA; D: NA; V: TRBV19; J: TRBJ1-4; DNA: TGTGCCAGTAGTGCCACAGGGCCCGGTGATGAAAAACTGTTTTTT; CDR3: CASSATGPGDEKLFF
size: few; D: TRBD1; V: TRBV5-4; J: TRBJ2-2; DNA: TGTGCCAGCAGCCGACAGGGAACGGACGGGGAGCTGTTTTTT; CDR3: CASSRQGTDGELFF
size: NA; D: TRBD1; V: TRBV7-2; J: TRBJ2-6; DNA: TGTGCCAGTAGGACAGGGGGCTTCGGGGCCAACGTCCTGACTTTC; CDR3: CASRTGGFGANVLTF
size: NA; D: NA; V: TRBV15; J: TRBJ1-3; DNA: TGTGCCACCAGCAGAGACAGGGCTACTGGAAACACCATATATTTT; CDR3: CATSRDRATGNTIYF
size: NA; D: NA; V: TRBV30; J: TRBJ1-2; DNA: TGTGCCTGTGAATCCTGGGGCGGCTACACCTTC; CDR3: CACESWGGYTF